Listed here are 25 T cell receptor beta chains from one sample, sequenced in a study of blood T cell repertoires in COVID-19. Using immunoSEQ multiplex PCR, the repertoire was profiled, and TCRdb retains in-frame clones only, with some absent. The repertoire has 150,000 to 200,000 clones, approximately 85% of them found once; the top ten carry around 5%. The sequenced sample was peripheral blood. These receptors originate from a woman between 50 and 59 years old with COVID-19, enrolled during active disease.

This clone was detected a few times. The chain is built from TRBV4-3 and TRBJ2-7; no clear D gene. V was clipped by 3 bases and J by 3 bases, with 12 bases between them. This CDR3 has 14 amino acids. Germline V gene sequence: CDR1 LGHNA, CDR2 YSLEER. In DNA form, the CDR3 reads TGCGCCAGCAGCCAGGAGACTCCTTTCTACGAGCAGTACTTC. Its protein is CASSQETPFYEQYF.

V usage is TRBV9 and J usage is TRBJ2-1, with 10 nucleotides matching TRBD1. Germline CDR1 and CDR2: SGDLS and YYNGEE. The CDR3 consists of 15 residues. V gave up 0 bases and J gave up 6 bases; unmatched junction bases: 3. The CDR3 region has the DNA TGTGCCAGCAGCGTAGGGGGGGACAGGGGCAATGAGCAGTTCTTC. Encoded protein: CASSVGGDRGNEQFF. The full variable domain, in which reference TRBV9 and TRBJ2-1 provide the parts outside the CDR3, is DSGVTQTPKHLITATGQRVTLRCSPRSGDLSVYWYQQSLDQGLQFLIQYYNGEERAKGNILERFSAQQFPDLHSELNLSSLELGDSALYFCASSVGGDRGNEQFFGPGTRLTVL.

The chain uses TRBV5-4 and TRBJ2-1, with D perhaps TRBD2 (6 bases). V was pared by 4 bases and J by 10 bases, with 21 bases between. Germline CDR1 reads SGHNT; CDR2 reads YYREEE (reference sequence). The CDR3 runs to 15 residues. Here the CDR3 DNA reads TGTGCCAGCAGCAAGGGGTCCGGGGACTCCCGGGAGCAGTTCTTC. This sequence encodes CASSKGSGDSREQFF. Based on the CDR3 plus reference TRBV5-4 and TRBJ2-1, the full variable domain is ETGVTQSPTHLIKTRGQQVTLRCSSQSGHNTVSWYQQALGQGPQFIFQYYREEENGRGNFPPRFSGLQFPNYSSELNVNALELDDSALYLCASSKGSGDSREQFFGPGTRLTVL.

This clone was seen a handful of times. The V and J genes are TRBV27 and TRBJ2-1, with 9 nucleotides matching TRBD1. CDR1 and CDR2 (germline): MNHEY, SMNVEV (reference sequence). With V trimmed by 5 bases and J by 9 bases, 8 bases remained unmatched. The CDR3 runs 14 residues. The CDR3 protein is CASSLGTGLSEQFF. The CDR3 coding sequence is TGTGCCAGCAGTCTCGGGACAGGGTTGAGTGAGCAGTTCTTC.

The rearrangement links TRBV11-3 to TRBJ1-3; D remains unclear. V was clipped by 5 bases and J by 2 bases, with 22 bases between them. The CDR3 spans 18 residues. CDR1 and CDR2 (germline): SGHNT, YENEEA. Written as DNA, the CDR3 is TGTGCCAGCAGCCTAGGCATCAATGGACTCTTGGCTGGAAACACCATATATTTT. The encoded protein is CASSLGINGLLAGNTIYF.

In its sample, this clone was seen a few times. The rearrangement links TRBV5-1 to TRBJ2-7; 9 bases align to TRBD1. The CDR3 is 13 amino acids. With V trimmed by 4 bases and J by 5 bases, 4 bases remained unmatched. CDR1 is SGHRS, CDR2 YFSETQ, per germline. The CDR3 sequence: CASSIGTGNEQYF. CDR3 sequence (DNA): TGCGCCAGCAGCATCGGGACAGGGAACGAGCAGTACTTC.

The V gene is TRBV7-3, the J gene TRBJ1-1; 7 bases align to TRBD1. Per the germline V gene, CDR1 is SGHTA and CDR2 is FQGTGA. The J segment lost 6 bases and the V segment lost 1 base, leaving 8 bases of the junction unmatched. The CDR3 is made up of 15 amino acids. CDR3 DNA: TGTGCCAGCAGCTTAATCGCAGGGGGAAGGGCTGAAGCTTTCTTT. It specifies CASSLIAGGRAEAFF.

This chain joins TRBV27 and TRBJ2-5; a possible D gene is TRBD1 (8 bases). The V gene's germline CDR1 is MNHEY and CDR2 SMNVEV (reference sequence). This CDR3 is built from 15 residues. With 3 bases removed from V and 4 bases from J, the gap between germline ends came to 15 bases. The CDR3 is CASSFSTGGGETQYF. In nucleotides, the CDR3 is TGTGCCAGCAGTTTTTCCACAGGGGGGGGAGAGACCCAGTACTTC.

This chain uses TRBV3-1 (or the pseudogene TRBV3-2) with TRBJ2-2; 15 bases agree with TRBD2. V lost 3 bases, J lost 6 bases, and 5 bases stayed unmatched. This CDR3 contains 17 residues. Germline CDR1 LGHDT, CDR2 YNNKEL (reference sequence). Here the CDR3 DNA reads TGTGCCAGCAGCCAGAGCAGGACTAGCGGGGGGGCCGGGGAGCTGTTTTTT. Translating it yields CASSQSRTSGGAGELFF.

DNA for the CDR3: TGTGCCAGCAACAGGGGGGAGACAGATACGCAGTATTTT. Amino acids: CASNRGETDTQYF. The chain links TRBV2 to TRBJ2-3; 8 nucleotides align to TRBD1. CDR3 length: 13 amino acids. Germline loops: CDR1 SNHLY, CDR2 FYNNEI. The junction had 3 bases not matched to a gene; V was cut back by 7 bases and J by 3 bases.

The chain uses TRBV2 and TRBJ2-2; unclear D gene. V lost 6 bases and J lost 3, with 11 bases in between. Per the germline V gene, CDR1 is SNHLY and CDR2 is FYNNEI. The length of the CDR3 is 14 residues. The CDR3: CASRNQMDTGELFF. The CDR3 region has the DNA TGTGCCAGCAGAAACCAGATGGACACCGGGGAGCTGTTTTTT.

This chain connects TRBV2 to TRBJ1-5; 9 bases fit TRBD1. The V gene's germline CDR1 is SNHLY and CDR2 FYNNEI. The trim removed 7 bases at V and 4 bases at J, leaving 8 bases unmatched. The CDR3 spans 15 residues. CDR3 DNA: TGTGCCAGCACTCCCTTGGACAGGGGAAATCAGCCCCAGCATTTT. It is translated as CASTPLDRGNQPQHF.

The chain couples TRBV4-3 to TRBJ1-1, with a weak D call TRBD1 (5 bases). Trimming removed 1 base at V and 3 bases at J, with 12 bases between. The CDR3 runs 15 residues. Germline V gene data show CDR1 as LGHNA and CDR2 as YSLEER. As DNA, the CDR3 is TGCGCCAGCAGCCAAGGAGGCGGGGCGGACACTGAAGCTTTCTTT. Translated: CASSQGGGADTEAFF.

In its sample, this clone was seen a few times. This rearrangement joins TRBV9 to TRBJ2-3; 10 bases map to TRBD2. CDR3 length: 15 residues. The germline CDR1 and CDR2 sequences are SGDLS and YYNGEE. V shed 4 bases, J shed 6 bases, and the junction held 8 bases outside the gene matches. CDR3 nucleotides: TGTGCCAGCAGCCCCCAGCGGGGGGGCGGGGATACGCAGTATTTT. Translation: CASSPQRGGGDTQYF.

This sequence joins TRBV19 and TRBJ1-1; D may be TRBD1 (6 bases). The CDR3 is made up of 13 amino acids. The germline V gene encodes CDR1 LNHDA and CDR2 SQIVND (reference sequence). V was cut by 5 bases and J by 9 bases, with 16 bases left in between. The CDR3 region is CASSASNRAQAFF. The CDR3 region has the DNA TGTGCCAGTAGTGCCTCGAACAGGGCTCAAGCTTTCTTT.

The CDR3 DNA follows: TGTGCCACCAGCAGACATACAGAGAGCTATGGCTACACCTTC. Encoded protein: CATSRHTESYGYTF. The rearrangement uses TRBV15 and TRBJ1-2; D unclear. V dropped 2 bases and J dropped 4 bases, with 11 bases sitting between them. The germline V gene has CDR1 LNHNV and CDR2 YYDKDF (reference sequence). The CDR3 sequence is 14 residues long.

The V gene is TRBV4-1, the J gene TRBJ1-1; D perhaps matches TRBD1 (5 bases). Germline-derived CDR1 and CDR2 are MGHRA and YSYEKL. This CDR3 spans 15 amino acids. Between the trimmed V and J ends, which lost 3 bases and 4 bases, there was a span of 15 bases. The CDR3: CASSQAFGGSTEAFF. The CDR3 DNA reads TGCGCCAGCAGCCAGGCCTTTGGGGGGAGCACTGAAGCTTTCTTT.

This clone was seen a handful of times. The CDR3 DNA sequence: TGTGCCAGCAGTTTACCTTACAGGGCGTACGAGCAGTACTTC. Translation: CASSLPYRAYEQYF. V gene TRBV28 combines with J gene TRBJ2-7, with D perhaps TRBD1 (6 bases). CDR3 length: 14 residues. Germline V gene sequence: CDR1 MDHEN, CDR2 SYDVKM. V lost 2 bases and J 4 bases, leaving 12 bases between the germline ends.

This clone appeared a single time. The chain recombines TRBV5-3 with TRBJ2-2; 7 bases are a match to TRBD1. TRBV5-3 is identified as an open reading frame with a role that is uncertain. The length of the CDR3 is 17 residues. With V trimmed by 4 bases and J by 5 bases, 14 bases remained unmatched. CDR3 amino acids: CARSRGQGTVFTGELFF. Here the CDR3 DNA reads TGTGCCAGAAGCAGGGGGCAGGGGACAGTTTTTACCGGGGAGCTGTTTTTT.

The gene calls are TRBV10-3 and TRBJ2-1; D is possibly TRBD1 (5 bases). CDR1 is ENHRY, CDR2 SYGVKD, per germline. This CDR3 is built from 14 residues. The V and J ends lost 4 bases and 4 bases respectively, with 11 bases between them. This chain's CDR3 is CAISVQGGYNEQFF. The CDR3, as DNA: TGTGCCATCAGTGTGCAGGGTGGGTACAATGAGCAGTTCTTC.

The DNA of the CDR3 is TGTGCCAGCAGCGTAGGTAACCGGGGGGGGACCTATGGCTACACCTTC. Translating gives CASSVGNRGGTYGYTF. The chain is built from TRBV9 and TRBJ1-2, with D tentatively TRBD1 (5 bases). The length of the CDR3 is 16 residues. Trimming removed 0 bases at V and 4 bases at J, with 16 bases between. The V gene's germline CDR1 is SGDLS and CDR2 YYNGEE. Variable domain in full (rest from reference TRBV9 and TRBJ1-2): DSGVTQTPKHLITATGQRVTLRCSPRSGDLSVYWYQQSLDQGLQFLIQYYNGEERAKGNILERFSAQQFPDLHSELNLSSLELGDSALYFCASSVGNRGGTYGYTFGSGTRLTVV.

The V and J genes are TRBV5-1 and TRBJ1-4; TRBD1 aligns across 10 bases. Per germline, CDR1 SGHRS and CDR2 YFSETQ. V dropped 2 bases and J dropped 5; count of bases not matched to a gene: 6. The CDR3 spans 16 residues. The CDR3 DNA reads as TGCGCCAGCAGCTTACAGCCGGGACAGGGGAATGAAAAACTGTTTTTT. It specifies CASSLQPGQGNEKLFF.

In its sample, this clone was seen once. The chain carries TRBV6-1 and TRBJ1-5; D is undetermined. The CDR3 is made up of 13 amino acids. V was shortened by 1 base and J by 7 bases, with 8 bases between the two germline ends. Germline lookup yields CDR1 MNHNS and CDR2 SASEGT. The CDR3 DNA is TGTGCCAGCAGTGAAGAAACGAGGCAGCCCCAGCATTTT. Translation gives CASSEETRQPQHF.

The J gene is TRBJ1-2, the V gene TRBV10-3; D perhaps matches TRBD1 (5 bases). Germline assignment: CDR1 ENHRY and CDR2 SYGVKD. This CDR3 contains 11 residues. V lost 6 bases, J lost 8 bases, and 10 bases lay in between. CDR3 DNA: TGTGCCATCAGCCAGACAGAAGGCTACACCTTC. Its protein is CAISQTEGYTF.

The chain uses TRBV19 and TRBJ1-4; D possibly corresponds to TRBD1 (6 bases). Germline-derived CDR1 and CDR2 are LNHDA and SQIVND (reference sequence). This CDR3 comprises 16 residues. The V gene lost 3 bases and the J gene lost 8 bases, with 19 bases spanning the gap. The CDR3: CASSIPFRGVEEKLFF. The DNA for the CDR3 is TGTGCCAGTAGTATTCCTTTCAGGGGCGTTGAAGAAAAACTGTTTTTT. Variable domain in full (rest from reference TRBV19 and TRBJ1-4): DGGITQSPKYLFRKEGQNVTLSCEQNLNHDAMYWYRQDPGQGLRLIYYSQIVNDFQKGDIAEGYSVSREKKESFPLTVTSAQKNPTAFYLCASSIPFRGVEEKLFFGSGTQLSVL.